Given below is one T cell receptor beta chain in context. Its antigen is still unknown. These data originate in a study of response to subunit inactivated influenza vaccine. Findings of the study overall: Authors suggested seasonal influenza vaccinations each recruit few new T cells.

Trimming cost V 2 bases and J 2 bases, with 13 bases left between them. This CDR3 is 15 amino acids long. The germline CDR1 and CDR2 sequences are LGHDT and YNNKEL (reference sequence). MiXCR was run by TCRdb on the RT-PCR reads, yielding one entry per CDR3 protein. This table holds under 950,000 distinct CDR3 sequences, around 21% found once. This clonotype was obtained from a man in his fifties who received an inactivated influenza vaccine. This specimen was PBMCs from blood, taken around 5 days after vaccination. The rearrangement uses TRBV3-1 and TRBJ2-7; maybe TRBD1 (6 bases). CDR3 residues: CASSQPGTLPYEQYF. The CDR3 DNA reads as TGTGCCAGCAGCCAACCCGGGACACTCCCCTACGAGCAGTACTTC.